The 5 T cell receptor beta chains reported below all come from one sample, sequenced in a study of graft-versus-host responses after intestinal transplantation. Their antigens are not known. Only in-frame clones appear in the TCRdb table, and some are missing; sequencing was by immunoSEQ multiplex PCR. The sample records approximately 100,000 clones, approximately 93% being singletons. The sample was unstimulated CD8+ T cells sorted from spleen or lymph node cells, taken before intestinal transplant. All receptors derive from a human donor who received an intestinal transplant.

This rearrangement joins TRBV4-1 to TRBJ2-7, with unresolved D. V lost 4 bases to trimming and J lost 5 bases, with 9 bases between them. Germline V gives CDR1 MGHRA, CDR2 YSYEKL. The CDR3 runs 12 residues. In DNA form, the CDR3 reads TGCGCCAGCAGCCCGCATACGGACGAGCAGTACTTC. Its protein is CASSPHTDEQYF.

The chain combines TRBV2 with TRBJ1-1, with D hard to call. The CDR3 is 15 amino acids. Per the germline V gene, CDR1 is SNHLY and CDR2 is FYNNEI. The germline V and J ends were trimmed by 0 bases and 4 bases, with 12 bases remaining between them. The CDR3 region has the DNA TGTGCCAGCAGTGAAGCCTGGGGTGGGAGCACTGAAGCTTTCTTT. Its translation: CASSEAWGGSTEAFF.

A few counts support this clone. V is TRBV19 and J is TRBJ1-6; D is uncertain. The CDR3 sequence is 15 residues long. From germline, CDR1 is LNHDA and CDR2 SQIVND (reference sequence). Between the trimmed V and J ends, which lost 0 bases and 5 bases, there was a span of 8 bases. CDR3 in DNA: TGTGCCAGTAGTATAGATCGGGTGCATAATTCACCCCTCCACTTT. Translating gives CASSIDRVHNSPLHF.

The chain combines TRBV25-1 with TRBJ1-6; D unresolved. The CDR3 is 15 residues long. In germline, CDR1 is MGHDK, CDR2 SYGVNS. Trimming removed 8 bases from V and 0 bases from J, with 11 bases in between. DNA for the CDR3: TGTGCCAGCTCCTCTGGGAGCTCCTATAATTCACCCCTCCACTTT. Amino acid sequence: CASSSGSSYNSPLHF.

The chain carries TRBV9 and TRBJ1-2; a possible D gene is TRBD1 (5 bases). V was shortened by 0 bases and J by 5 bases, with 11 bases between the two germline ends. CDR3 length equals 14 residues. The germline CDR1 and CDR2 sequences are SGDLS and YYNGEE. The CDR3 DNA is TGTGCCAGCAGCGTAGGGGGGGATAGATATGGCTACACCTTC. Translation gives CASSVGGDRYGYTF.